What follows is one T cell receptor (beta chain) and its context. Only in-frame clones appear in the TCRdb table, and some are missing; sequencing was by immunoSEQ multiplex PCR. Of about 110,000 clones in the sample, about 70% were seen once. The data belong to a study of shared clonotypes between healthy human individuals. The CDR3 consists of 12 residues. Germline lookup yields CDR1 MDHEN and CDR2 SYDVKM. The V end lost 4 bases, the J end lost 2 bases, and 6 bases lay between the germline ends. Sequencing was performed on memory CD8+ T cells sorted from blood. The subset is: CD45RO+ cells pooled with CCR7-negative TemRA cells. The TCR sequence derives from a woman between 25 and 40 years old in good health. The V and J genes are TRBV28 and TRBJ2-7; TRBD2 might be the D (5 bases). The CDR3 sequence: CASSSGTYEQYF. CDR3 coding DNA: TGTGCCAGCAGTTCCGGGACCTACGAGCAGTACTTC.